The next 31 T cell receptor beta chains were all read from a single sample in a study of T-cell memory formation after mild COVID-19. TCRdb re-analysed the 5' RACE reads in MiXCR, keeping a single row per CDR3 protein. The data hold approximately 240,000 distinct CDR3 sequences, with less than 20% observed a single time. Source material: PBMCs or a T cell subset sorted from them (not recorded which). All receptors derive from a man in his late teens or twenties who had mild COVID-19 (a few samples of this study predate the infection). Cell type and time point are not known.

The chain carries TRBV18 and TRBJ2-7, with D uncertain. Per the germline V gene, CDR1 is KGHSH and CDR2 is LQKENI. The V and J ends lost 0 bases and 6 bases respectively, with 6 bases between them. This CDR3 comprises 12 residues. The CDR3 spells CASSPPVGEQYF. In DNA form, the CDR3 reads TGTGCCAGCTCACCACCTGTTGGCGAGCAGTACTTC. Full variable domain (rest looked up from reference TRBV18 and TRBJ2-7): NAGVMQNPRHLVRRRGQEARLRCSPMKGHSHVYWYRQLPEEGLKFMVYLQKENIIDESGMPKERFSAEFPKEGPSILRIQQVVRGDSAAYFCASSPPVGEQYFGPGTRLTVT.

This clonotype occurred a few times. The rearrangement uses TRBV6-1 and TRBJ2-3; TRBD2 aligns across 12 bases. Germline lookup yields CDR1 MNHNS and CDR2 SASEGT. The trim removed 6 bases at V and 4 bases at J, leaving 2 bases unmatched. The CDR3 spans 14 residues. The CDR3 protein is CASRRTSGADTQYF. DNA for the CDR3: TGTGCCAGCAGGCGGACTAGCGGGGCAGATACGCAGTATTTT.

This chain joins TRBV5-1 and TRBJ2-1; D not certain. V gave up 0 bases and J gave up 13 bases, with 8 bases separating them. This CDR3 spans 11 amino acids. Looked up from germline, CDR1 is SGHRS and CDR2 is YFSETQ. The CDR3 sequence: CASSLEGPQFF. For the CDR3, the DNA is TGCGCCAGCAGCTTGGAAGGACCCCAGTTCTTC.

This clonotype turned up a few times. V gene TRBV10-3 combines with J gene TRBJ1-1; 9 positions agree with TRBD1. This CDR3 region has 13 residues. V shed 8 bases and J 4 bases; nucleotides not matched to a gene: 5. From germline, CDR1 is ENHRY and CDR2 SYGVKD. CDR3 DNA sequence: TGTGCCATCGGGGGACAGGGAGGCACTGAAGCTTTCTTT. Its translation: CAIGGQGGTEAFF.

This clonotype showed up just once. With a much larger clone just one base away, this may be a read error. This chain joins TRBV7-2 and TRBJ1-1; 7 nucleotides align to TRBD1. The CDR3 length is 15 residues. Per germline, CDR1 SGHTA and CDR2 FQGNSA. CDR3 in DNA: TGTGCCAGCAGCCGGACCGGGACAGAGAACACTGAATCTTTCTTT. Its protein is CASSRTGTENTESFF.

This clonotype has ten or more counts. Its ends do not fully match the called genes, so a read error is possible. This rearrangement joins TRBV7-7 to TRBJ2-5, with D possibly being TRBD1 or TRBD2 (6 bases each). This CDR3 contains 14 residues. From germline, CDR1 is SSHAT and CDR2 FNYEAQ (reference sequence). CDR3 coding DNA: TGTGCTAGCAGCCCAGGGGACTCCTTCAGTGACCAGTACTTC. Its translation: CASSPGDSFSDQYF.

This chain connects TRBV9 to TRBJ2-3; 8 bases are shared with TRBD2. After removal of 7 bases from V and 0 bases from J, the junction contained 7 bases not matched to a gene. The CDR3 is 15 residues long. Germline V lookup: CDR1 SGDLS, CDR2 YYNGEE. CDR3 in DNA: TGTGCCAGCTCACGTAGCGGGGTCAGCACAGATACGCAGTATTTT. Its protein product is CASSRSGVSTDTQYF.

J is TRBJ1-5 and V is TRBV12-3 or TRBV12-4; the D is unclear. The length of the CDR3 is 15 residues. V dropped 5 bases and J dropped 2 bases, with 13 bases sitting between them. The CDR3 nucleotides read TGTGCCAGCAGTCCCCTATTCTCCGGCAATCAGCCCCAGCATTTT. Translation: CASSPLFSGNQPQHF.

This clonotype has a handful of counts. The chain links TRBV6-5 to TRBJ1-5, with a tentative D call TRBD1 (5 bases). This CDR3 region has 12 residues. The germline CDR1 and CDR2 sequences are MNHEY and SVGAGI. The ends were cut back, 10 bases at V and 4 bases at J, with 11 bases in the middle. In DNA form, the CDR3 reads TGTGCCACCGGACAAACGAATCAGCCCCAGCATTTT. Translation: CATGQTNQPQHF.

This clonotype was recorded a few times. The chain combines TRBV9 with TRBJ1-1; 7 bases agree with TRBD1. CDR1 is SGDLS, CDR2 YYNGEE, per germline. The CDR3 runs 14 residues. With 3 bases clipped from V and 4 bases from J, the junction kept 6 bases outside the gene matches. The CDR3 DNA reads as TGTGCCAGCAGCGCGGACCCAGGGGGCACTGAAGCTTTCTTT. Its translation is CASSADPGGTEAFF. Drawing the rest from reference TRBV9 and TRBJ1-1, the complete variable domain is DSGVTQTPKHLITATGQRVTLRCSPRSGDLSVYWYQQSLDQGLQFLIQYYNGEERAKGNILERFSAQQFPDLHSELNLSSLELGDSALYFCASSADPGGTEAFFGQGTRLTVV.

The CDR3 region has the DNA TGTGCCAGCTCACCTGCTGACAGGGTCCATGGCTACACCTTC. The encoded protein is CASSPADRVHGYTF. This rearrangement joins TRBV18 to TRBJ1-2, with 7 bases lining up with TRBD1. CDR1 is KGHSH and CDR2 is LQKENI in the germline V gene. CDR3 size: 14 residues. The trim removed 3 bases at V and 6 bases at J, leaving 7 bases unmatched.

Only a few counts were recorded for this clonotype. The J gene is TRBJ1-5, the V gene TRBV3-1; D is possibly TRBD1 (5 bases). Germline lookup yields CDR1 LGHDT and CDR2 YNNKEL (reference sequence). V was cut by 3 bases and J by 5 bases, with 8 bases left in between. The CDR3 has 13 residues. The CDR3 sequence is CASSQVGHQPQHF. DNA of the CDR3: TGTGCCAGCAGCCAGGTGGGGCATCAGCCCCAGCATTTT.

The CDR3 is CASIPGGNTDTQYF. Written as DNA, the CDR3 is TGTGCCAGCATTCCCGGGGGAAACACAGATACGCAGTATTTT. V usage is TRBV12-3 or TRBV12-4 and J usage is TRBJ2-3, with TRBD2 as a possible D gene (6 bases). This CDR3 region has 14 residues. V was shortened by 7 bases and J by 2 bases, with 13 bases between the two germline ends.

The chain has TRBV5-1 and TRBJ2-5; 9 bases map to TRBD2. This CDR3 has 16 amino acids. V shed 4 bases and J 3 bases; nucleotides not matched to a gene: 10. Germline assignment: CDR1 SGHRS and CDR2 YFSETQ. CDR3 sequence: CASSPGSSGAKETQYF. The CDR3 coding sequence is TGCGCCAGCAGCCCTGGATCTAGCGGGGCAAAAGAGACCCAGTACTTC.

The chain combines TRBV5-1 with TRBJ1-5; D is uncertain. CDR3 length equals 13 residues. Germline CDR1 is SGHRS and CDR2 is YFSETQ. V was shortened by 4 bases and J by 3 bases, with 8 bases between the two germline ends. The chain's CDR3 is CASSSGDNQPQHF. DNA for the CDR3: TGCGCCAGCAGCAGCGGGGACAATCAGCCCCAGCATTTT.

This clonotype occurred a few times. The chain is built from TRBV10-3 and TRBJ1-2; D ambiguous. The V and J ends lost 3 bases and 1 base respectively, with 12 bases between them. This CDR3 has 15 residues. Germline values: CDR1 ENHRY, CDR2 SYGVKD. The CDR3 reads CAISDRPSVNYGYTF. The DNA of the CDR3 is TGTGCCATCAGTGACAGGCCATCGGTTAACTATGGCTACACCTTC.

This clonotype was seen ten or more times. The chain employs TRBV18 and TRBJ1-1; D remains ambiguous. Germline assignment: CDR1 KGHSH and CDR2 LQKENI. CDR3 length: 14 amino acids. V lost 2 bases to trimming and J lost 0 bases, with 7 bases between them. The CDR3 is CASSPSGMNTEAFF. CDR3 bases: TGTGCCAGCTCACCAAGCGGAATGAACACTGAAGCTTTCTTT.

This clonotype came up once. V is TRBV20-1 and J is TRBJ1-2; weak D call: TRBD1 (6 bases). Germline-derived CDR1 and CDR2 are DFQATT and SNEGSKA (reference sequence). Trimming cost V 1 base and J 7 bases, with 10 bases left between them. CDR3 length: 12 amino acids. The CDR3 DNA sequence: TGCAGTGCTAGAGTAACAGGGAGTGGCTACACCTTC. Translation: CSARVTGSGYTF.

The rearrangement uses TRBV7-2 and TRBJ1-5; D gene unclear. The germline V gene encodes CDR1 SGHTA and CDR2 FQGNSA. The V end lost 8 bases, the J end lost 5 bases, and 16 bases lay between the germline ends. The CDR3 runs 14 residues. The CDR3 loop reads CASAPQPVDQPQHF. Here the CDR3 DNA reads TGTGCCAGCGCCCCCCAACCCGTCGATCAGCCCCAGCATTTT.

The chain combines TRBV6-4 with TRBJ1-1; D is perhaps TRBD1 (5 bases). CDR1 is MRHNA, CDR2 SNTAGT, per germline. The V end was cut by 6 bases, the J end by 4 bases, with 21 bases between. This CDR3 comprises 16 residues. The CDR3 DNA sequence: TGTGCCAGCAGATTCAGCTCAGGGTTTCCGTCCACTGAAGCTTTCTTT. Translation: CASRFSSGFPSTEAFF.

This clonotype was detected only a few times. The chain has TRBV6-2 or TRBV6-3 and TRBJ1-5, with D possibly being TRBD1 (6 bases). Trimming took 6 bases from V and 5 from J, leaving 14 bases between them. This CDR3 is 14 amino acids long. The germline V gene encodes CDR1 MNHEY and CDR2 SVGEGT. As DNA, the CDR3 is TGTGCCAGCAGACGCCGGGACAACCATCAGCCCCAGCATTTT. Protein product: CASRRRDNHQPQHF.

There are many counts of this clonotype. The chain recombines TRBV7-8 with TRBJ2-1; 8 nucleotides line up with TRBD1. J was trimmed by 3 bases and V by 5 bases; bases with no gene match: 12. In germline, CDR1 is SGHVS, CDR2 FQNEAQ. The CDR3 spans 17 residues. CDR3 loop: CASSPPRGRQFYNEQFF. The CDR3 bases are TGTGCCAGCAGCCCACCCAGGGGGCGTCAATTCTACAATGAGCAGTTCTTC.

This clonotype was recorded at least ten times. This chain uses TRBV27 with TRBJ2-3, with D unresolved. Germline V gives CDR1 MNHEY, CDR2 SMNVEV (reference sequence). Trimming took 11 bases from V and 5 from J, leaving 17 bases between them. The CDR3 is 13 amino acids. The CDR3 nucleotides read TGTGCCCCCGCGAATCCCGAGGAAGATACGCAGTATTTT. Its protein product is CAPANPEEDTQYF.

The gene calls are TRBV5-1 and TRBJ2-2; D is unresolved. V lost 7 bases and J lost 1, with 20 bases in between. The CDR3 is 17 amino acids. The germline CDR1 and CDR2 sequences are SGHRS and YFSETQ. The CDR3 reads CASYEKRSNWNTGELFF. The CDR3 coding sequence is TGCGCCAGCTACGAAAAGAGGTCGAATTGGAACACCGGGGAGCTGTTTTTT.

This rearrangement joins TRBV5-1 to TRBJ2-5; 9 nucleotides match TRBD2. The germline V gene encodes CDR1 SGHRS and CDR2 YFSETQ. Trimming took 0 bases from V and 5 from J; bases not matched to a gene: 8. The CDR3 sequence is 16 residues long. CDR3 residues: CASSLAGTSLWETQYF. The CDR3 bases are TGCGCCAGCAGCTTGGCCGGGACTAGCCTGTGGGAGACCCAGTACTTC.

This clonotype was detected once. CDR3 amino acids: CAITGQGASGELFF. In DNA form, the CDR3 reads TGTGCCATCACCGGACAGGGGGCAAGCGGGGAGCTGTTTTTT. The chain carries TRBV10-3 and TRBJ2-2, with 11 bases that match TRBD1. V gave up 7 bases and J gave up 7 bases; unmatched junction bases: 5. Germline CDR1 ENHRY, CDR2 SYGVKD. CDR3 length: 14 amino acids.

This chain connects TRBV12-3 or TRBV12-4 to TRBJ2-2; 12 bases align to TRBD2. This CDR3 is 15 amino acids long. The V gene end was trimmed by 4 bases and the J gene end by 6 bases; junction bases not matched to a gene: 3. This CDR3 reads CASSWTSGVAGELFF. The CDR3 coding sequence is TGTGCCAGCAGTTGGACTAGCGGGGTAGCCGGGGAGCTGTTTTTT.

The DNA for the CDR3 is TGTGCCAGTAGTATAACTTGGGACGTCCGGAATCAGCCCCAGCATTTT. It encodes CASSITWDVRNQPQHF. The chain recombines TRBV19 with TRBJ1-5; D might be TRBD1 (5 bases). Germline V CDR1 and CDR2: LNHDA, SQIVND (reference sequence). This CDR3 comprises 16 residues. The ends were cut back, 2 bases at V and 4 bases at J, with 15 bases in the middle. Combining the CDR3 with reference TRBV19 and TRBJ1-5 gives the whole variable domain DGGITQSPKYLFRKEGQNVTLSCEQNLNHDAMYWYRQDPGQGLRLIYYSQIVNDFQKGDIAEGYSVSREKKESFPLTVTSAQKNPTAFYLCASSITWDVRNQPQHFGDGTRLSIL.

This clonotype was seen a few times. The CDR3 coding sequence is TGTGCCAGCGGATACGGGCCGACACCGTACGTC. Translation gives CASGYGPTPYV. This chain uses TRBV6-2 or TRBV6-3 with TRBJ2-7, with D unclear. Looked up from germline, CDR1 is MNHEY and CDR2 is SVGEGT. Between the trimmed V and J ends, which lost 8 bases and 12 bases, there was a span of 17 bases. There are 11 residues in the CDR3.

This clonotype was recorded a few times. This chain links TRBV27 with TRBJ1-1, with D uncertain. Germline V CDR1 and CDR2: MNHEY, SMNVEV (reference sequence). V shed 6 bases and J shed 5 bases, with 13 bases lying between them. The CDR3 covers 13 residues. For the CDR3, the DNA is TGTGCCAGCAGAAAGTTCGAAGGAACTGAAGCTTTCTTT. Its translation: CASRKFEGTEAFF.

The J gene is TRBJ2-7, the V gene TRBV5-4; D gene unclear. V was trimmed by 0 bases and J by 2 bases, leaving 9 bases between them. In germline, CDR1 is SGHNT, CDR2 YYREEE (reference sequence). The CDR3 sequence is 14 residues long. The CDR3: CASSLVQVPYEQYF. The DNA for the CDR3 is TGTGCCAGCAGCTTGGTCCAGGTCCCCTACGAGCAGTACTTC.